This entry concerns a single T cell receptor beta chain. Its antigen is still unknown. Trimming cost V 4 bases and J 1 base, with 5 bases left between them. CDR1 is GTSNPN, CDR2 SVGIG, per germline (reference sequence). There are 12 residues in the CDR3. Time point described: week 23, last vaccination. Every single dose of the vaccine, 300 ug of mutant IDH1 20-mer peptide, came with topical imiquimod. Produced via immunoSEQ multiplex PCR; TCRdb's table is partial and in-frame only. The sample lists roughly 10,000 clones, more than 70% seen once, with roughly 4.8% in the top ten. The data were taken from a study of a mutant IDH1 vaccine in newly diagnosed glioma. Study-wide context: Patients received eight vaccinations in weeks 1, 3, 5, 7, 11, 15, 19, 23. Once 4-6 weeks had passed after radiotherapy alone, vaccination started, or it started with temozolomide cycles. Study results and limitations: With respect to changes in top peripheral T cell clonotypes, pseudoprogression seemed unrelated.

This sequence was found in a woman between 35 and 50 years old with glioma. Some clones in this sample may be carry-over from other donors' samples. V gene TRBV30 combines with J gene TRBJ2-1, with D uncertain. This specimen consisted of PBMCs, obtained from a glioma patient whose treatment included an IDH1 peptide vaccine. CDR3 sequence reads: CAWKWSYNEQFF. The CDR3 DNA is TGTGCCTGGAAATGGTCCTACAATGAGCAGTTCTTC.